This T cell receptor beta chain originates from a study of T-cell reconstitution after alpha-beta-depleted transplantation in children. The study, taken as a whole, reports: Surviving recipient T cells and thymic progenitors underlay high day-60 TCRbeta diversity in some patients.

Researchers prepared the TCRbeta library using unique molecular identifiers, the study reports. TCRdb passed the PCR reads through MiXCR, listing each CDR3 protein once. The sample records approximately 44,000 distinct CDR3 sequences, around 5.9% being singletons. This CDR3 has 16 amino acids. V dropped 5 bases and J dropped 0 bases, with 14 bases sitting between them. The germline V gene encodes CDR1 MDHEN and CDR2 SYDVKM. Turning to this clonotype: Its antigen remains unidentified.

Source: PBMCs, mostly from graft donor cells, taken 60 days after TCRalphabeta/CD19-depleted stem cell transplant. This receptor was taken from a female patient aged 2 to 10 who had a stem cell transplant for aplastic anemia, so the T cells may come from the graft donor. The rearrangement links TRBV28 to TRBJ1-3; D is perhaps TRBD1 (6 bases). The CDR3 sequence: CASSIPRQASGNTIYF. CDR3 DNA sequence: TGTGCCAGCAGTATCCCTAGACAGGCCTCTGGAAACACCATATATTTT. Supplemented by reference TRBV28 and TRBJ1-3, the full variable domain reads DVKVTQSSRYLVKRTGEKVFLECVQDMDHENMFWYRQDPGLGLRLIYFSYDVKMKEKGDIPEGYSVSREKKERFSLILESASTNQTSMYLCASSIPRQASGNTIYFGEGSWLTVV.